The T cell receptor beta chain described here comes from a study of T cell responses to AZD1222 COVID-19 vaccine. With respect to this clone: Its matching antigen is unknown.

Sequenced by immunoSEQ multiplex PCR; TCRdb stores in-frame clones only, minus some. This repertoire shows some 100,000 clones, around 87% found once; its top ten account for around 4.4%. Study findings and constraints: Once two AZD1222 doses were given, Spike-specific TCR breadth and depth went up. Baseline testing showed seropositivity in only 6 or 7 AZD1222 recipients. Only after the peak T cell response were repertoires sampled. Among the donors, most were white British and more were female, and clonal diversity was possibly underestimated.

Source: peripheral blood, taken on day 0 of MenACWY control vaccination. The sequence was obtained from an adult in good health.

Here the CDR3 reads CASSLIPGGEGNTIYF. DNA of the CDR3: TGTGCCAGCAGCTTAATTCCCGGGGGCGAAGGAAACACCATATATTTT. The chain recombines TRBV7-3 with TRBJ1-3; D might be TRBD1 (6 bases). Germline V lookup: CDR1 SGHTA, CDR2 FQGTGA. This CDR3 is built from 16 residues. V lost 1 base to trimming and J lost 4 bases, with 14 bases between them.